This TCR beta chain was sequenced during a study of T cell responses to AZD1222 COVID-19 vaccine. Study overall: Second-dose groups at about 4 or about 12 weeks were pooled.

This clone showed up just a few times. Its target is unknown. Broader study findings: Donor demographics were predominantly white British with a female majority; clonal diversity may be underestimated. In the spike-specific TCR repertoire, nearly half reportedly target unmutated variant regions.

The CDR3 has 16 residues. V was trimmed by 2 bases and J by 1 base, leaving 17 bases between them. Germline CDR1 reads GTSNPN; CDR2 reads SVGIG (reference sequence). TCRdb's table, derived via immunoSEQ multiplex PCR, lists solely in-frame clones and lacks some. Of about 120,000 clones in the sample, roughly 91% were seen once. The receptor was isolated from an adult in good health. The specimen was peripheral blood, collected on day 0 of AZD1222 vaccination. The chain joins TRBV30 to TRBJ1-2; no firm D call. The CDR3 loop reads CAWSRGGSPSNYGYTF. The CDR3 DNA follows: TGTGCCTGGAGTCGTGGCGGGAGCCCTAGTAACTATGGCTACACCTTC.